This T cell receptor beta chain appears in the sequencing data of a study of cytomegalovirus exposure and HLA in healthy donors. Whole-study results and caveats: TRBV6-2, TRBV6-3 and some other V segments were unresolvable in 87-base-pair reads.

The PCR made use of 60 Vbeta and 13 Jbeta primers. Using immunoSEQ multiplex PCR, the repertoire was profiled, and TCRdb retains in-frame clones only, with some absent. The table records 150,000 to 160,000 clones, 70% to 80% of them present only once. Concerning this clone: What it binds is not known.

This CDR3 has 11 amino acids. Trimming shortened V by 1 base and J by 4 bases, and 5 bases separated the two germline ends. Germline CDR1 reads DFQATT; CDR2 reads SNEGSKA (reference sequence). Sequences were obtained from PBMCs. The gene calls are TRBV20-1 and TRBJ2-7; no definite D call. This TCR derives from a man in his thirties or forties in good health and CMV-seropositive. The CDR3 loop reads CSARVLYEQYF. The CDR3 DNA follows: TGCAGTGCTAGAGTCCTGTACGAGCAGTACTTC.